These 19 T cell receptor beta chains originate from one sample sequenced in a study of OX40 agonist ivuxolimab in advanced cancers. Data came from immunoSEQ multiplex PCR; TCRdb stores just in-frame clones and leaves some out. The data show some 45,000 clones, with 75% to 90% seen just once and 4.5% to 5.5% held by the top ten. The material sequenced was CD4+ or CD8+ T cells sorted from blood, taken in a trial of the OX40 agonist ivuxolimab. The origin of the receptors is an adult with an advanced solid tumor such as melanoma, head and neck, liver or kidney cancer.

The V call is TRBV6-1, the J call TRBJ2-3; 8 bases map to TRBD1. The CDR3 is 14 amino acids. J was trimmed by 5 bases and V by 6 bases; bases with no gene match: 7. The germline V gene encodes CDR1 MNHNS and CDR2 SASEGT. The CDR3 nucleotides read TGTGCCAGCAGGGGCAGGGGGCGATTAGATACGCAGTATTTT. The encoded protein is CASRGRGRLDTQYF.

The V call is TRBV2, the J call TRBJ2-1; a weak D match, TRBD2 (5 bases). CDR1 SNHLY and CDR2 FYNNEI come from the germline V gene. The V and J ends lost 6 bases and 7 bases respectively, with 19 bases between them. This CDR3 is 15 amino acids long. CDR3: CASRDSPGLYNEQFF. The CDR3 region has the DNA TGTGCCAGCAGGGATTCCCCCGGACTGTATAATGAGCAGTTCTTC.

This clone was detected once. This chain joins TRBV7-9 and TRBJ2-7; D unresolved. Trimming removed 5 bases from V and 3 bases from J, with 11 bases in between. There are 13 residues in the CDR3. Germline CDR1 is SEHNR and CDR2 is FQNEAQ (reference sequence). DNA for the CDR3: TGTGCCAGCAGCCACAGAAGTAACTACGAGCAGTACTTC. Protein sequence: CASSHRSNYEQYF. Combining the CDR3 with reference TRBV7-9 and TRBJ2-7 gives the whole variable domain DTGVSQNPRHKITKRGQNVTFRCDPISEHNRLYWYRQTLGQGPEFLTYFQNEAQLEKSRLLSDRFSAERPKGSFSTLEIQRTEQGDSAMYLCASSHRSNYEQYFGPGTRLTVT.

This clone appeared once. The CDR3 here is CASSFYPPGPNGYTF. In DNA form, the CDR3 reads TGTGCCAGCAGCTTCTACCCGCCGGGACCTAATGGCTACACCTTC. This chain links TRBV7-3 with TRBJ1-2; tentative D call: TRBD1 (5 bases). From germline, CDR1 is SGHTA and CDR2 FQGTGA. V lost 3 bases, J lost 6 bases, and 17 bases lay in between. The CDR3 has 15 amino acids.

The chain employs TRBV19 and TRBJ1-2; 7 bases line up with TRBD1. Germline trimming cut 3 bases from V and 6 bases from J; bases unmatched to any gene: 7. The CDR3 consists of 14 residues. Germline V gene lookup returns CDR1 LNHDA and CDR2 SQIVND (reference sequence). CDR3: CASSIRGGENGYTF. DNA for the CDR3: TGTGCCAGTAGTATTCGAGGGGGCGAAAATGGCTACACCTTC.

CDR3: CASSTRQGDGKDTQYF. The CDR3 region has the DNA TGTGCCAGCTCAACTAGACAGGGGGATGGTAAAGATACGCAGTATTTT. The chain joins TRBV18 to TRBJ2-3, with 9 bases aligning to TRBD1. This CDR3 has 16 amino acids. CDR1 is KGHSH and CDR2 is LQKENI in the germline V gene. V lost 5 bases, J lost 5 bases, and 11 bases stayed unmatched. Full variable domain (missing parts from reference TRBV18 and TRBJ2-3): NAGVMQNPRHLVRRRGQEARLRCSPMKGHSHVYWYRQLPEEGLKFMVYLQKENIIDESGMPKERFSAEFPKEGPSILRIQQVVRGDSAAYFCASSTRQGDGKDTQYFGPGTRLTVL.

This rearrangement joins TRBV4-1 to TRBJ1-1; 7 bases align to TRBD1. The V gene end was trimmed by 0 bases and the J gene end by 0 bases; junction bases not matched to a gene: 10. Germline values: CDR1 MGHRA, CDR2 YSYEKL. The CDR3 totals 18 residues. The CDR3 reads CASSQETGPNGMNTEAFF. The CDR3, as DNA: TGCGCCAGCAGCCAAGAGACAGGGCCTAACGGTATGAACACTGAAGCTTTCTTT.

The chain combines TRBV4-2 with TRBJ1-2; D not resolved. CDR1 is LGHNA, CDR2 YNFKEQ, per germline. The V and J ends lost 0 bases and 6 bases respectively, with 8 bases between them. The CDR3 spans 13 residues. The CDR3: CASSQDSRDGYTF. The CDR3, as DNA: TGTGCCAGCAGCCAAGACTCACGGGATGGCTACACCTTC.

The rearrangement links TRBV19 to TRBJ2-5, with D tentatively TRBD2 (5 bases). V lost 5 bases to trimming and J lost 7 bases, with 17 bases between them. Germline CDR1 reads LNHDA; CDR2 reads SQIVND (reference sequence). This CDR3 has 14 residues. CDR3 DNA sequence: TGTGCCAGTAGTCTTAGGCCCCGGGGTGGGACCCAGTACTTC. This translates into CASSLRPRGGTQYF.

The genes are TRBV5-1 and TRBJ1-4; no clear D gene. Trimming took 7 bases from V and 0 from J, leaving 25 bases between them. The CDR3 runs to 19 residues. From germline, CDR1 is SGHRS and CDR2 YFSETQ. Here the CDR3 DNA reads TGCGCCAGCTTCGACTATTTAGGACTTCCCGCCGCAACTAATGAAAAACTGTTTTTT. This gives the protein CASFDYLGLPAATNEKLFF.

The chain uses TRBV30 and TRBJ1-2; D unclear. V was clipped by 2 bases and J by 2 bases, with 9 bases between them. Germline V gene sequence: CDR1 GTSNPN, CDR2 SVGIG (reference sequence). CDR3 length equals 13 residues. The CDR3 loop reads CAWSLRRNYGYTF. For the CDR3, the DNA is TGTGCCTGGAGTCTTAGACGGAACTATGGCTACACCTTC. Full variable domain (rest looked up from reference TRBV30 and TRBJ1-2): SQTIHQWPATLVQPVGSPLSLECTVEGTSNPNLYWYRQAAGRGLQLLFYSVGIGQISSEVPQNLSASRPQDRQFILSSKKLLLSDSGFYLCAWSLRRNYGYTFGSGTRLTVV.

The rearrangement joins TRBV30 to TRBJ2-3; D ambiguous. V shed 5 bases and J shed 1 base, with 13 bases lying between them. This CDR3 has 14 residues. Looked up from germline, CDR1 is GTSNPN and CDR2 is SVGIG (reference sequence). The CDR3 DNA is TGTGCCTGGGACGAGTGGTGGGGCACAGATACGCAGTATTTT. This translates into CAWDEWWGTDTQYF.

CDR3 region: CASSLGHVLNTEAFF. For the CDR3, the DNA is TGCGCCAGCAGCTTGGGGCACGTTCTGAACACTGAAGCTTTCTTT. The J gene is TRBJ1-1, the V gene TRBV5-1; D unresolved. The CDR3 consists of 15 residues. Deletions cut 0 bases from V and 0 bases from J, with 9 bases between. Germline CDR1 reads SGHRS; CDR2 reads YFSETQ.

The chain couples TRBV23-1 to TRBJ2-5, with TRBD1 identical over 10 bases. TRBV23-1 is an ORF, and what it does is uncertain. The CDR3 is 17 amino acids. The J segment lost 0 bases and the V segment lost 11 bases, leaving 15 bases of the junction unmatched. CDR3 region: CAQDRGYIKWYQETQYF. As DNA, the CDR3 is TGCGCCCAGGACAGGGGGTATATAAAATGGTACCAAGAGACCCAGTACTTC.

The chain links TRBV6-5 to TRBJ2-7; 7 bases align to TRBD1. V was pared by 6 bases and J by 2 bases, with 10 bases of the junction left unmatched. The CDR3 totals 15 residues. The germline gives CDR1 MNHEY, CDR2 SVGAGI. CDR3 amino acids: CASSPGQERAYEQYF. In DNA form, the CDR3 reads TGTGCCAGCAGCCCCGGACAGGAGAGAGCCTACGAGCAGTACTTC.

The table lists this clone with a count of one. This chain links TRBV27 with TRBJ2-2; maybe TRBD1 (5 bases). CDR1 and CDR2 from the germline V gene are MNHEY and SMNVEV (reference sequence). This CDR3 is 16 amino acids long. V was cut by 4 bases and J by 5 bases, with 17 bases left in between. CDR3 nucleotides: TGTGCCAGCAGTTCCGCCAGGGCCTCTGGGACCGGGGAGCTGTTTTTT. It encodes CASSSARASGTGELFF.

The V and J genes are TRBV5-1 and TRBJ1-1, with TRBD1 identical over 7 bases. CDR1 is SGHRS, CDR2 YFSETQ, per germline. J gave up 7 bases and V 3 bases, and 6 bases lay outside the gene matches. This CDR3 comprises 13 residues. This CDR3 is CASSSTGEVEAFF. The CDR3 region has the DNA TGCGCCAGCAGCTCTACAGGGGAAGTTGAAGCTTTCTTT.

V usage is TRBV7-8 and J usage is TRBJ2-1; 11 bases are a match to TRBD2. CDR3 size: 17 residues. J was trimmed by 2 bases and V by 4 bases; bases with no gene match: 7. CDR1 SGHVS and CDR2 FQNEAQ come from the germline V gene. CDR3 sequence: CASSWPSGRPTYNEQFF. For the CDR3, the DNA is TGTGCCAGCAGCTGGCCTAGCGGGAGGCCGACCTACAATGAGCAGTTCTTC. Full variable domain (remainder filled in from reference TRBV7-8 and TRBJ2-1): GAGVSQSPRYKVAKRGQDVALRCDPISGHVSLFWYQQALGQGPEFLTYFQNEAQLDKSGLPSDRFFAERPEGSVSTLKIQRTQQEDSAVYLCASSWPSGRPTYNEQFFGPGTRLTVL.

In the case of this clone: The sample holds other DNA sequences that translate to the same CDR3. The chain carries TRBV30 and TRBJ2-3; the match to TRBD1 covers 7 bases. The CDR3 consists of 14 residues. The V gene end was trimmed by 4 bases and the J gene end by 5 bases; junction bases not matched to a gene: 9. Germline values: CDR1 GTSNPN, CDR2 SVGIG (reference sequence). The CDR3 sequence is CAWKWGRGRDTQYF. The CDR3, as DNA: TGTGCCTGGAAATGGGGCAGGGGGAGAGATACGCAGTATTTT.